This TCR beta chain was identified in a study of regulatory T cells in long-lasting Graves disease. Sequencing libraries for TCR beta were prepared with iRepertoire HTBI primers and Arm-PCR of CDR3 regions. Per the authors' pipeline: Identification of gene segments yielded more than 60 TRBV and 13 to 15 TRBJ across samples. TCRdb itself ran the multiplex PCR reads through MiXCR, one entry per CDR3 protein. TCRdb's processing, not the study's, gives the V and J calls here. The data contain 400,000 to 450,000 distinct CDR3 sequences, about 17% of them singletons. Study-wide results and caveats: The study found persistent patients shared more public clonotypes (approximately 2,700) than new patients (just over 950).

The time point here: newly diagnosed GD, antithyroid drugs for less than 3 months. PBMC-extracted RNA yielded the TCR library. V was shortened by 2 bases and J by 3 bases, with 17 bases between the two germline ends. Looked up from germline, CDR1 is SGHRS and CDR2 is YFSETQ. There are 16 residues in the CDR3. In this sample, this clonotype turned up many times. Its antigen is not identified. The sample also formed part of further work on T cells in Graves' hyperthyroidism and ophthalmopathy.

The chain joins TRBV5-1 to TRBJ1-1; D may be TRBD1 (5 bases). The receptor was derived from a woman in her thirties with Graves disease. This sample comprised peripheral blood mononuclear cells (PBMCs), obtained at new diagnosis, from a patient treated with antithyroid drugs. DNA of the CDR3: TGCGCCAGCAGCTTAGCGGGACGAGTGAGGGACACTGAAGCTTTCTTT. This sequence encodes CASSLAGRVRDTEAFF. Drawing the rest from reference TRBV5-1 and TRBJ1-1, the complete variable domain is KAGVTQTPRYLIKTRGQQVTLSCSPISGHRSVSWYQQTPGQGLQFLFEYFSETQRNKGNFPGRFSGRQFSNSRSEMNVSTLELGDSALYLCASSLAGRVRDTEAFFGQGTRLTVV.